This T cell receptor beta chain was sequenced in a study of cytomegalovirus exposure and HLA in healthy donors. Study observations and caveats: The study recorded 150 to 200 TCR beta chains that were cytomegalovirus-associated. A later analysis appeared to link common viral pathogens to several of the most significant clusters.

Concerning this clone: Its specificity is unknown.

The CDR3 covers 13 residues. The germline V gene has CDR1 SGHTA and CDR2 FQGNSA. Deletions cut 2 bases from V and 4 bases from J, with 9 bases between. Primers for the PCR totalled 60 Vbeta and 13 Jbeta. How the authors handled the data: Roughly 11 million of the approximately 80 million unique TCR beta chains counted in a later analysis were shared. Sequencing used immunoSEQ multiplex PCR; TCRdb keeps in-frame clones, though not all of them. That table supplies the V and J calls and clone size; D and trimming were determined from the DNA. The data contain 140,000 to 150,000 clones, around 84% of them seen just once; the ten biggest clones take up less than 3.5%.

The receptor comes from a man in his forties in good health and CMV-seropositive. This rearrangement joins TRBV7-2 to TRBJ2-7; D gene uncertain. The sequenced sample was PBMCs. The CDR3 nucleotides are TGTGCCAGCAGCTTATCGCCTGCGTACGAGCAGTACTTC. Its protein product is CASSLSPAYEQYF. The full variable domain, rest sourced from reference TRBV7-2 and TRBJ2-7, is GAGVSQSPSNKVTEKGKDVELRCDPISGHTALYWYRQSLGQGLEFLIYFQGNSAPDKSGLPSDRFSAERTGGSVSTLTIQRTQQEDSAVYLCASSLSPAYEQYFGPGTRLTVT.